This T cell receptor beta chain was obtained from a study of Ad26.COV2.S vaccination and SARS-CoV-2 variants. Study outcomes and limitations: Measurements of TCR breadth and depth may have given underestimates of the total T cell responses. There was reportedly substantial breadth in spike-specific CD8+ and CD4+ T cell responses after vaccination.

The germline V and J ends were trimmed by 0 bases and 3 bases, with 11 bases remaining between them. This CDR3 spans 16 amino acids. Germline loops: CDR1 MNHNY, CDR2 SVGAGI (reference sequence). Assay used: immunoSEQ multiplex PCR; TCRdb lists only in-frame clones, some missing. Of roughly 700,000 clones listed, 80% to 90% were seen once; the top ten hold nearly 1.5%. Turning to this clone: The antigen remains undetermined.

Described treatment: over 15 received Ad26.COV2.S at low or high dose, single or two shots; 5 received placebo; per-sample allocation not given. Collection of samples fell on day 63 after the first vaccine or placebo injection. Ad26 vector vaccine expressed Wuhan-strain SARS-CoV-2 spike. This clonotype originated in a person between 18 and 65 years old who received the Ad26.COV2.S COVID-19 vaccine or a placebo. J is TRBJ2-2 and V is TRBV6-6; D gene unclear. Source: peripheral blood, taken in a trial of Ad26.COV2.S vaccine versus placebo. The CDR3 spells CASSYSSHRDTGELFF. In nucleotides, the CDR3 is TGTGCCAGCAGTTACTCTTCACATAGGGACACCGGGGAGCTGTTTTTT.